Below, one T cell receptor beta chain is given with its context. Its target is not known. The sample is drawn from a study of OX40 agonist ivuxolimab in advanced cancers. General observations from the study: CD8+ T cells (on average) carried more expanded clones than CD4+ T cells.

The CDR3 has 15 amino acids. Germline V gene lookup returns CDR1 SGHNT and CDR2 YENEEA. J gave up 0 bases and V 5 bases, and 5 bases lay outside the gene matches. Here immunoSEQ multiplex PCR was the method, and the copy in TCRdb shows in-frame clones only, minus some. Of tens of thousands of clones detected, 90% to 95% appear once; the ten largest clones hold about 4.1%. Specimen: CD4+ or CD8+ T cells sorted from blood, collected in a trial of the OX40 agonist ivuxolimab. This TCR came from an adult with an advanced solid tumor such as melanoma, head and neck, liver or kidney cancer. The chain recombines TRBV11-3 with TRBJ2-3; 7 positions match TRBD2. The CDR3 bases are TGTGCCAGCAGCCAAGGGACTACAAGCACAGATACGCAGTATTTT. Its protein is CASSQGTTSTDTQYF.